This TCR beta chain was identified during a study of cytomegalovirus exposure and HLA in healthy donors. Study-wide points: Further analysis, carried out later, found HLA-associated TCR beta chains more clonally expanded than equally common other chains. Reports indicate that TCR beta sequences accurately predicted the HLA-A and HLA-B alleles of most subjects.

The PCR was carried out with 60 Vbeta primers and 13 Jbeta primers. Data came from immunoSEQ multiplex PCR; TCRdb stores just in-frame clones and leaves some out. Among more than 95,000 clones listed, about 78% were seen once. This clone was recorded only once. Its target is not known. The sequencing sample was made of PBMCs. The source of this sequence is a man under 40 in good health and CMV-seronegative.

The CDR3, as DNA: TGTGCCAGCAGCGTAGATCCGTTACATCCAGGGGGAAACACCATATATTTT. It encodes CASSVDPLHPGGNTIYF. The chain couples TRBV9 to TRBJ1-3; D is perhaps TRBD1 (5 bases). Trimming pared 0 bases from V and 4 bases from J, leaving 17 bases between. The germline V gene encodes CDR1 SGDLS and CDR2 YYNGEE. There are 17 residues in the CDR3.